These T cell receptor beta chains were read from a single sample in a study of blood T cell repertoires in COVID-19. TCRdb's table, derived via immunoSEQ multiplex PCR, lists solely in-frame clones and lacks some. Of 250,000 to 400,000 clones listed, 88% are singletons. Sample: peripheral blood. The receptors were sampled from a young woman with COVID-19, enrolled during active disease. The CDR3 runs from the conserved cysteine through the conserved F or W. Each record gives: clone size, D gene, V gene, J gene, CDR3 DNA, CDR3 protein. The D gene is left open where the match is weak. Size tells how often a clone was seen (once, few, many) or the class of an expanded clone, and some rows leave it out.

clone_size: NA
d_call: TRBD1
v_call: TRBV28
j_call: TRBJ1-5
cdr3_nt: TGTGCCAGCAGCTCCAGCCTCGGGAGGGGGCAAAATCAGCCCCAGCATTTT
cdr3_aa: CASSSSLGRGQNQPQHF

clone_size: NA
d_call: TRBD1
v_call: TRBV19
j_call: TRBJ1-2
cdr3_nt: TGTGCCAGTAGTATAGACCTCCAGGGGGCGTATGGCTACACCTTC
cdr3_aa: CASSIDLQGAYGYTF

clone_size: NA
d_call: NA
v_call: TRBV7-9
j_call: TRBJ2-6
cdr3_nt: TGTGCCAGCACCAAAGACACCTCTGGGGCCAACGTCCTGACTTTC
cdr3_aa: CASTKDTSGANVLTF

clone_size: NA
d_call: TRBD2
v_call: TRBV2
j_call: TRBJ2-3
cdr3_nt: TGTGCCAGCAGCGATGGGACTAGCGGCACAGATACGCAGTATTTT
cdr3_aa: CASSDGTSGTDTQYF

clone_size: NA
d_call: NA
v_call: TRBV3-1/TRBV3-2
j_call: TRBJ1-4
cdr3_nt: TGTGCCAGCAGCCAAGGGTCTAGTGAAAAACTGTTTTTT
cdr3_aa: CASSQGSSEKLFF

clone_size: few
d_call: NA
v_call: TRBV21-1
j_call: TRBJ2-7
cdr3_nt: TGTGCCAGCAGCAGAACAGGGGTTCCCTACGTGGAGCAGTACTTC
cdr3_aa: CASSRTGVPYVEQYF

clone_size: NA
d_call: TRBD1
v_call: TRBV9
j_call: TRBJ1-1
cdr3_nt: TGTGCCAGCAGCCCTCCGGGACAGGGGGGGGAAGCTTTCTTT
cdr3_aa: CASSPPGQGGEAFF

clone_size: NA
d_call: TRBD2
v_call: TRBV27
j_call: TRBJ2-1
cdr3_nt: TGTGCCAGCAGGGAGGGGGGACTAGCGGGGAGCTCCTACAATGAGCAGTTCTTC
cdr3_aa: CASREGGLAGSSYNEQFF

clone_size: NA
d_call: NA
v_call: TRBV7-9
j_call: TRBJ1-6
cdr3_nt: TGTGCCAGCAAGGGAGGGCTTGGGTCACCCCTCCACTTT
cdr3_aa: CASKGGLGSPLHF

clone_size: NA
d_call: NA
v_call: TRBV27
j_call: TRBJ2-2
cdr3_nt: TGTGCCAGCAGTTTAAATCGGGACGGGGAGCTGTTTTTT
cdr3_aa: CASSLNRDGELFF

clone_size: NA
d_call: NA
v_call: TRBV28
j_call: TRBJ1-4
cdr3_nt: TGTGCCAGCAGCCCTTCAGGGCCGCCTAATGAAAAACTGTTTTTT
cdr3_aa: CASSPSGPPNEKLFF

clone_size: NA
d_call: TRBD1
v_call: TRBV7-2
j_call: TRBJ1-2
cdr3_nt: TGTGCCAGCAGCTTATCTGTTGGGACAGGGGGCGGCTACACCTTC
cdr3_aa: CASSLSVGTGGGYTF

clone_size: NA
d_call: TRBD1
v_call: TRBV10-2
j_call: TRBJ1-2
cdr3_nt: TGCGCCAGCAGAGGGTTGGCAGGGGGCGGCTACACCTTC
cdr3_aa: CASRGLAGGGYTF

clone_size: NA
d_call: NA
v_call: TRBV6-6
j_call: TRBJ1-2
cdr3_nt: TGTGCCAGCAGCGCGGTCGACTATGGCTACACCTTC
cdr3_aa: CASSAVDYGYTF

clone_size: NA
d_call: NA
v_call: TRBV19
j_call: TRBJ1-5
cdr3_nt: TGTGCCAGTAGTATTTCCCGGGGTGGAGGCAATCAGCCCCAGCATTTT
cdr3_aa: CASSISRGGGNQPQHF

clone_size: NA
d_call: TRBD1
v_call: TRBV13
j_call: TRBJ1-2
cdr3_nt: TGTGCCAGCAGCTTATGGTTGGACAGGGGTAGAGGCTACACCTTC
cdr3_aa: CASSLWLDRGRGYTF

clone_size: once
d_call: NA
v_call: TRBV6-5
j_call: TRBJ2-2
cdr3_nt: TGTGCCAGCAGGGGGAGCACCGGGGAGCTGTTTTTT
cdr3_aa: CASRGSTGELFF

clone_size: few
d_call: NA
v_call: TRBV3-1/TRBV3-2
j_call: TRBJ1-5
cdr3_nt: TGTGCCAGCGGGTTAAAAGGAGGGAATCAGCCCCAGCATTTT
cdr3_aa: CASGLKGGNQPQHF

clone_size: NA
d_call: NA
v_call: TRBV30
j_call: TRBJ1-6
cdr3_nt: TGTGCCTGGAGTGTCGGTGGTTCACCCCTCCACTTT
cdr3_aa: CAWSVGGSPLHF

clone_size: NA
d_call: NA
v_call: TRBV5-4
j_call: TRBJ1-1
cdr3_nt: TGTGCCAGCAGCTCCCGGACAAGTCTTAACACTGAAGCTTTCTTT
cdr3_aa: CASSSRTSLNTEAFF

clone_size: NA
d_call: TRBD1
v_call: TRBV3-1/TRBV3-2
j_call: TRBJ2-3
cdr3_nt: TGTGCCAGCAGCTGGACAGGGGGCGATGATACGCAGTATTTT
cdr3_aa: CASSWTGGDDTQYF

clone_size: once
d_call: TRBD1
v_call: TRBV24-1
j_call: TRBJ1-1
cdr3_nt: TGTGCCACCAGTGATACCAGGGGGCGGAACACTGAAGCTTTCTTT
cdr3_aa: CATSDTRGRNTEAFF

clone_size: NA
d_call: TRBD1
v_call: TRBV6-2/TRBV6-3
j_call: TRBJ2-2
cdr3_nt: TGTGCCAGCAGTTACTCGAGGACAGGGGGCCACACCGGGGAGCTGTTTTTT
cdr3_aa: CASSYSRTGGHTGELFF

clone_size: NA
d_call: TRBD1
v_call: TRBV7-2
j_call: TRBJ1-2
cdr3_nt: TGTGCCAGCAGCCCCGGACAGGTTAGGTATGGAGACTATGGCTACACCTTC
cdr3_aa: CASSPGQVRYGDYGYTF

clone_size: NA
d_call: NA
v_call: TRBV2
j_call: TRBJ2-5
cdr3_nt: TGTGCCTCACTGTGGGGGGGCCCTGGGGAGACCCAGTACTTC
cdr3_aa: CASLWGGPGETQYF

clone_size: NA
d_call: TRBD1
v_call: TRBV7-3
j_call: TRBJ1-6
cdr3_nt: TGTGCCAGCAGCCTACAGGGGGCGGGTTCACCCCTCCACTTT
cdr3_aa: CASSLQGAGSPLHF

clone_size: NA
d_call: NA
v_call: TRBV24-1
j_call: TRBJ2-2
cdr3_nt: TGTGCCACCAGTGATTTCGGTCGGGGTGCCGGGGAGCTGTTTTTT
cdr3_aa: CATSDFGRGAGELFF

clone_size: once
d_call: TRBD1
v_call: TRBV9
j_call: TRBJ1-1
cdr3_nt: TGTGCCAGCAGCGGGACAGGCCGGAACACTGAAGCTTTCTTT
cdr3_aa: CASSGTGRNTEAFF

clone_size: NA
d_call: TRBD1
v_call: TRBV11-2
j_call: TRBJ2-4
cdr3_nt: TGTGCCAGCAGCTTAGAACACAGGGGATGGAACATTCAGTACTTC
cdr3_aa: CASSLEHRGWNIQYF

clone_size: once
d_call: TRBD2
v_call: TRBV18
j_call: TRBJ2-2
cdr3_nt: TGTGCCAGCTCCCGAGGGACTAGCGGTACTTCCGGGGAGCTGTTTTTT
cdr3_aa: CASSRGTSGTSGELFF

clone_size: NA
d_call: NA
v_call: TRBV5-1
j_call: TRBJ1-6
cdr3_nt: TGCGCCAGCATCCCCCAAGACAGTGTCTATAATTCACCCCTCCACTTT
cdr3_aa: CASIPQDSVYNSPLHF

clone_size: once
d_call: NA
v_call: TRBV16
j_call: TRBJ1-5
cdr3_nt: TGTGCCAGCAGCCAGATAGGGAGAAATCAGCCCCAGCATTTT
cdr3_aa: CASSQIGRNQPQHF

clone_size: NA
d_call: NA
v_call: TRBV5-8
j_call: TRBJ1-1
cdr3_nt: TGTGCCAGCAGCTGGGGGACAATTAGCACTGAAGCTTTCTTT
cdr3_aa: CASSWGTISTEAFF

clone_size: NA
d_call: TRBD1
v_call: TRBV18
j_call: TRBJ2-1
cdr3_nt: TGTGCCAGCTCACCCGGGACAGACTACTACAATGAGCAGTTCTTC
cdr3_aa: CASSPGTDYYNEQFF

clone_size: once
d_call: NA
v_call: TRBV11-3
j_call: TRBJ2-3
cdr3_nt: TGTGCCAGCAGCCCCAACCGGGATACGCAGTATTTT
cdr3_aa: CASSPNRDTQYF

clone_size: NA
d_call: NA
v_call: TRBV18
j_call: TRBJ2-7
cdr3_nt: TGTGCCAGCTCACCCGCAGGGCATTACGAGCAGTACTTC
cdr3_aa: CASSPAGHYEQYF

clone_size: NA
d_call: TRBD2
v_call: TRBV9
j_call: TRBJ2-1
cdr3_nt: TGTGCCAGCAGCGTAGTGGCTAGCGGTCACAATGAGCAGTTCTTC
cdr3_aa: CASSVVASGHNEQFF

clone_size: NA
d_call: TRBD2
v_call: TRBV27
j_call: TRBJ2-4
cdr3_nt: TGTGCCAGCAGTTTATCGTCCCGGGGGGGCCGCAACATTCAGTACTTC
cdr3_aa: CASSLSSRGGRNIQYF

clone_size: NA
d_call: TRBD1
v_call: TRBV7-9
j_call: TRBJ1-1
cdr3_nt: TGTGCCAGCAGCCCCCACAAGGGGGCTCCGGTTGAAGCTTTCTTT
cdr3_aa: CASSPHKGAPVEAFF

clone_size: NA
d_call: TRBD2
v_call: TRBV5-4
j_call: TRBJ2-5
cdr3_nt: TGTGCCAGCACCCCTAGCGGGGGGGTGAAGGAGACCCAGTACTTC
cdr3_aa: CASTPSGGVKETQYF

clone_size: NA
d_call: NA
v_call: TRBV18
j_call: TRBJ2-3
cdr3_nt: TGTGCCAGCTCACGAGACTGGGGGCCAACCGGTACGCAGTATTTT
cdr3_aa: CASSRDWGPTGTQYF

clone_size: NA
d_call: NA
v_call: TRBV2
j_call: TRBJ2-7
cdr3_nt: TGTGCCAGCAGTAGTCTAGCGTTCAGCTACGAGCAGTACTTC
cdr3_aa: CASSSLAFSYEQYF

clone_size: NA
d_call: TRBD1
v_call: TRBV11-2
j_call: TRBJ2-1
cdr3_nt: TGTGCCAGCAGCGACCCGGGGACAGGGGGAGGGGAGCAGTTCTTC
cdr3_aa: CASSDPGTGGGEQFF

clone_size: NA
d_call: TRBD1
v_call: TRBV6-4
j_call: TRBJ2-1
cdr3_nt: TGTGCCAGCAGTGACTCCGGGACAGTCTCCTACAATGAGCAGTTCTTC
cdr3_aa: CASSDSGTVSYNEQFF

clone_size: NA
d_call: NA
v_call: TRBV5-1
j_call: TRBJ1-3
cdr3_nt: TGCGCCAGCAAACCACAGGGTCCCGAAAACACCATATATTTT
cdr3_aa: CASKPQGPENTIYF

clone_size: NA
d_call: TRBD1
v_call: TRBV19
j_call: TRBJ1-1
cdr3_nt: TGTGCCAGTAGTATTTGGACAGGGGGCGAGGGGAACGGAGCTTTCTTT
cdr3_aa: CASSIWTGGEGNGAFF

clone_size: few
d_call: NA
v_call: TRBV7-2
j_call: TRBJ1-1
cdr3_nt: TGTGCCAGCAGCAACCCAGGGTTGGGCACTGAAGCTTTCTTT
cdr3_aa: CASSNPGLGTEAFF

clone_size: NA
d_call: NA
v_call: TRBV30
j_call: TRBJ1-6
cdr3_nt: TGTGCCCAATCCCCGGAGTGGATCAATTCACCCCTCCACTTT
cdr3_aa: CAQSPEWINSPLHF

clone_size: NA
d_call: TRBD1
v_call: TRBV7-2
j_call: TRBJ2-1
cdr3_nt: TGTGCCAGCAGCTTAAATGGACAGGGGAATGAGCAGTTCTTC
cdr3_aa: CASSLNGQGNEQFF

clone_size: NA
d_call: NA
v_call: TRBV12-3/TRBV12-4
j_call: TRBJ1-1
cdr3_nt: TGTGCCAGCAGTTTGGTGGTCGGAGCTTCTGCTTTCTTT
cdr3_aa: CASSLVVGASAFF

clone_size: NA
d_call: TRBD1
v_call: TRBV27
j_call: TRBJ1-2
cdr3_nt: TGTGCCAGCAGTTTTGGACAGGGGCTTGGCTACACCTTC
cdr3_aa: CASSFGQGLGYTF

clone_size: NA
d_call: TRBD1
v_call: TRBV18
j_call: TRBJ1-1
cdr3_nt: TGTGCCAGCTCACCTTCCGGGACAGGGTTGAACACTGAAGCTTTCTTT
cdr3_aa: CASSPSGTGLNTEAFF

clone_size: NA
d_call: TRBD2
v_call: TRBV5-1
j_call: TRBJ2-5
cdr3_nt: TGCGCCAGCAGCTTGGTTCCAGCGGGGGATTACCAAGAGACCCAGTACTTC
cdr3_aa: CASSLVPAGDYQETQYF

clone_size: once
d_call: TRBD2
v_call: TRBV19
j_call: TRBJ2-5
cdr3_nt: TGTGCCAGTAGGAGCGGGGGGCCGGGGGAGACCCAGTACTTC
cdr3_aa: CASRSGGPGETQYF

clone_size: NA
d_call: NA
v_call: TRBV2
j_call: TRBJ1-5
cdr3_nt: TGTGCCAGCAGTTTACAGGGTCTAGCAAGCAATCAGCCCCAGCATTTT
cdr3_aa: CASSLQGLASNQPQHF